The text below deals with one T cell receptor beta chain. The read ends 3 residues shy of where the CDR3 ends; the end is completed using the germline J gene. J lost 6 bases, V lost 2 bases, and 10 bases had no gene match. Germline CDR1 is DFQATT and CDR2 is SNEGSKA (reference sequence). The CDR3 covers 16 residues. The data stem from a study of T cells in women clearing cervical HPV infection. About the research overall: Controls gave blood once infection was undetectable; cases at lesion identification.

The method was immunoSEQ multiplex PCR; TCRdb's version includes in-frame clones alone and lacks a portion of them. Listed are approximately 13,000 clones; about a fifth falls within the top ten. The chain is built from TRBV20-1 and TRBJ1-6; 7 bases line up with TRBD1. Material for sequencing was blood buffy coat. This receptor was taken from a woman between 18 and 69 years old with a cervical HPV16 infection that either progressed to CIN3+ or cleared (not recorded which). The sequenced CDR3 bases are TGCAGTGCTAGATTTTTCACAGGGGAGGGTAATTCACCC. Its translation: CSARFFTGEGNSP. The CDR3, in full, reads CSARFFTGEGNSPLHF.